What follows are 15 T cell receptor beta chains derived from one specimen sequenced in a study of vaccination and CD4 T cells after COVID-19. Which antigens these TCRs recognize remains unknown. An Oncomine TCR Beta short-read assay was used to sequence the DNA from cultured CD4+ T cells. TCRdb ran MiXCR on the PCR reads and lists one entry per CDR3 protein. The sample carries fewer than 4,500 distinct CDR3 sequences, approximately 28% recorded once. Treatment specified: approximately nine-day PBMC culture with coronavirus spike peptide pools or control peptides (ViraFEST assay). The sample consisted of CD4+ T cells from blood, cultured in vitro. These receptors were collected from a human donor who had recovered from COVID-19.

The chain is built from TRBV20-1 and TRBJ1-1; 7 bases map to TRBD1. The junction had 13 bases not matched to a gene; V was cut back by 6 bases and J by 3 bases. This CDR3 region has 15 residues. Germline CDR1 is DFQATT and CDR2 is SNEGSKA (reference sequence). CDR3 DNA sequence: TGCAGTGCGGAGGCTAGGGGGCGGTCGGACACTGAAGCTTTCTTT. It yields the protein CSAEARGRSDTEAFF.

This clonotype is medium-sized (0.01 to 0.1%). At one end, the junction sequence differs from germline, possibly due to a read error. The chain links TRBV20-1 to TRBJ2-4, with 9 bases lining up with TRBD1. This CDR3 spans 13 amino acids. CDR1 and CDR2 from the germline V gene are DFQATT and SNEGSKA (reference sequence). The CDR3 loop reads CSASPSSGTGRDF. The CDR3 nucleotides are TGCAGTGCTAGCCCGTCCTCCGGGACAGGGAGGGACTTC.

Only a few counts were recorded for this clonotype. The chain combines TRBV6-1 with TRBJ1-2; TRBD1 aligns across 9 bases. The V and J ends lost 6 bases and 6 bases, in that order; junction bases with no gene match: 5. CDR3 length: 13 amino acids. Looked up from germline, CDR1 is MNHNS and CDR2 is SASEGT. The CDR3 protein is CASRATGGNGYTF. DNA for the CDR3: TGTGCCAGCAGGGCTACAGGGGGCAATGGCTACACCTTC.

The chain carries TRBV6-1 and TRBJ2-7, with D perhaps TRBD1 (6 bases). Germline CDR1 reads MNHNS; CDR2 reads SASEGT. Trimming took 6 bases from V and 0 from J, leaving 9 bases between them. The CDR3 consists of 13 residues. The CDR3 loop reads CASRQTGSYEQYF. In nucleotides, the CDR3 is TGTGCCAGCAGACAGACAGGCTCCTACGAGCAGTACTTC.

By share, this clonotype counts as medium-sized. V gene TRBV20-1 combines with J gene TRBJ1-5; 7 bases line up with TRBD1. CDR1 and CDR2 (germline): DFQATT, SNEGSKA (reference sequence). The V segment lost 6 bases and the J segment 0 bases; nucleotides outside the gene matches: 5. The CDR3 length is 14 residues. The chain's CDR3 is CSAQTGPSNQPQHF. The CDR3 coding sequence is TGCAGTGCGCAGACAGGGCCTAGCAATCAGCCCCAGCATTTT.

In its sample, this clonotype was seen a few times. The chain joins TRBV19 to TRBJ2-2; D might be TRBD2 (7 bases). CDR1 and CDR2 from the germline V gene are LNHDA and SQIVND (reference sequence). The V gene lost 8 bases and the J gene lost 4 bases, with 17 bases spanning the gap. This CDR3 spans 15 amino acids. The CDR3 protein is CASHRGGSGTGELFF. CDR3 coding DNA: TGTGCCAGTCATAGGGGGGGCTCAGGCACCGGGGAGCTGTTTTTT.

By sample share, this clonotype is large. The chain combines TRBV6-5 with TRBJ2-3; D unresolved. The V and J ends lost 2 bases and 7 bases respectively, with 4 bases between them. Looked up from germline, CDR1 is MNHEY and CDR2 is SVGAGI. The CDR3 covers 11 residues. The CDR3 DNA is TGTGCCAGCAGTTACGGGAATACGCAGTATTTT. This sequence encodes CASSYGNTQYF.

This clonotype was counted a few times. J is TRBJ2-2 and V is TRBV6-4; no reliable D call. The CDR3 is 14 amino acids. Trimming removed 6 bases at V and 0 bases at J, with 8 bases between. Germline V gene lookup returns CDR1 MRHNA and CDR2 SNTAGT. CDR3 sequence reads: CASSYSTNTGELFF. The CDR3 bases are TGTGCCAGCAGCTATAGCACGAACACCGGGGAGCTGTTTTTT.

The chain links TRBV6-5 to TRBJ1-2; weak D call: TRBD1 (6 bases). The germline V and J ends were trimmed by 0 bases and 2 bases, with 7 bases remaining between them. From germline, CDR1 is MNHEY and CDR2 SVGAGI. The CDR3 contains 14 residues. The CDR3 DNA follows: TGTGCCAGCAGTTACTCAACAGGGAACTATGGCTACACCTTC. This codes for CASSYSTGNYGYTF.

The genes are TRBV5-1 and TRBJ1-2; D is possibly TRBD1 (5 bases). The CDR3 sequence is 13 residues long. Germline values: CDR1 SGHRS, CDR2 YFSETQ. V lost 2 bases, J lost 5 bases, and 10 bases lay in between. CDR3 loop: CASSLMAGYGYTF. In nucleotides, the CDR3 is TGCGCCAGCAGCTTAATGGCAGGGTATGGCTACACCTTC.

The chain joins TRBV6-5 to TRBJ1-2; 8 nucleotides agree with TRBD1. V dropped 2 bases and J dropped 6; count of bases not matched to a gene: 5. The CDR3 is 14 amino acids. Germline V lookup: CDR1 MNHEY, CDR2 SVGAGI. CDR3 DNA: TGTGCCAGCAGTTACGCAGGACAGGGCCATGGCTACACCTTC. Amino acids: CASSYAGQGHGYTF.

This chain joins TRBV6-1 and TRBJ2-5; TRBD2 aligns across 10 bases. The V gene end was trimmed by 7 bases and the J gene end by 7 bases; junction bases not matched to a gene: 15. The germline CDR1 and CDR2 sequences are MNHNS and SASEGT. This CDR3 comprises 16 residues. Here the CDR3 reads CASILGGLAVFGTQYF. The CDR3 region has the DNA TGTGCCAGCATTCTCGGCGGACTAGCGGTTTTCGGGACCCAGTACTTC.

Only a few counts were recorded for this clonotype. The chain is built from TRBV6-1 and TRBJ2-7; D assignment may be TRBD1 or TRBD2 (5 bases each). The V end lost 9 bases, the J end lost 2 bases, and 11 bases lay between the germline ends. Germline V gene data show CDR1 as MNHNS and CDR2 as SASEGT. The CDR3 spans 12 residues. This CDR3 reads CASRQGAYEQYF. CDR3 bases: TGTGCCAGTAGGCAGGGAGCCTACGAGCAGTACTTC.

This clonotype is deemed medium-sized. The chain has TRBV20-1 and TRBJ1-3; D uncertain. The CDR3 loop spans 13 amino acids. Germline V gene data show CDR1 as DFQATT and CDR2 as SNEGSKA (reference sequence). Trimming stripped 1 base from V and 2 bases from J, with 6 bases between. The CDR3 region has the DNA TGCAGTGCTAGAGTGACCGCTGGAAACACCATATATTTT. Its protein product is CSARVTAGNTIYF.

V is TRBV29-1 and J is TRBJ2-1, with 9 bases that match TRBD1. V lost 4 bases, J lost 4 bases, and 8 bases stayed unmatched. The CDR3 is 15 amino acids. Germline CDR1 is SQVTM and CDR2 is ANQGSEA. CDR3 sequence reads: CSVVDGTGLYNEQFF. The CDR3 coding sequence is TGCAGCGTTGTCGATGGGACAGGGTTGTACAATGAGCAGTTCTTC.